A single sample is the source of the 31 T cell receptor beta chains below, sequenced in a study of T cell repertoires in cytomegalovirus infection. What these receptors recognize is not known. TCRdb re-called the reads through MiXCR, storing one row per CDR3 protein. The sample carries 100,000 to 150,000 distinct CDR3 sequences, 20% to 30% recorded once. The sample comprised PBMCs, sequenced either directly or after in vitro stimulation (not recorded which). These receptors came from a human donor in good health (CMV status not recorded). Some clones in this sample may be carry-over from other donors' samples.

The chain joins TRBV11-3 to TRBJ2-5; TRBD2 matches at 8 bases. V was clipped by 4 bases and J by 4 bases; unmatched bases: 5. CDR3 length: 14 residues. Germline V CDR1 and CDR2: SGHNT, YENEEA. CDR3 sequence: CASSSLAGTETQYF. The CDR3 DNA is TGTGCCAGCAGCTCTTTAGCGGGAACAGAGACCCAGTACTTC.

This clonotype has a handful of counts. V is TRBV6-5 and J is TRBJ2-3; the D is unclear. V was trimmed by 2 bases and J by 0 bases, leaving 6 bases between them. Germline V CDR1 and CDR2: MNHEY, SVGAGI. The CDR3 has 14 amino acids. The CDR3 is CASSYRSSTDTQYF. As DNA, the CDR3 is TGTGCCAGCAGTTACAGGTCTAGCACAGATACGCAGTATTTT.

This clonotype was counted between two and nine times. The chain joins TRBV19 to TRBJ2-1; D may match TRBD1 or TRBD2 (5 bases each). Germline CDR1 reads LNHDA; CDR2 reads SQIVND (reference sequence). The V end was cut by 6 bases, the J end by 4 bases, with 16 bases between. The CDR3 is made up of 15 amino acids. Written as DNA, the CDR3 is TGTGCCAGTAGCCCTGGGGCTAGCAAATACAATGAGCAGTTCTTC. This codes for CASSPGASKYNEQFF. Full variable domain (missing parts from reference TRBV19 and TRBJ2-1): DGGITQSPKYLFRKEGQNVTLSCEQNLNHDAMYWYRQDPGQGLRLIYYSQIVNDFQKGDIAEGYSVSREKKESFPLTVTSAQKNPTAFYLCASSPGASKYNEQFFGPGTRLTVL.

This clonotype came up once. The chain employs TRBV7-9 and TRBJ1-2; a possible D gene is TRBD1 (5 bases). Germline V gene lookup returns CDR1 SEHNR and CDR2 FQNEAQ (reference sequence). CDR3 size: 15 residues. Trimming stripped 1 base from V and 5 bases from J, with 14 bases between. The CDR3 here is CASSLEGRDPYGYTF. CDR3 DNA sequence: TGTGCCAGCAGCTTAGAGGGCAGGGACCCATATGGCTACACCTTC.

V gene TRBV20-1 combines with J gene TRBJ2-2, with D possibly TRBD1 on 7 matching bases. Germline CDR1 reads DFQATT; CDR2 reads SNEGSKA (reference sequence). V was pared by 0 bases and J by 9 bases, with 14 bases between. This CDR3 has 14 residues. The CDR3 protein is CSARDRQGGRELFF. The CDR3 DNA follows: TGCAGTGCTAGAGATCGGCAGGGGGGCCGGGAGCTGTTTTTT.

This sequence joins TRBV7-2 and TRBJ2-5; D uncertain. Germline lookup yields CDR1 SGHTA and CDR2 FQGNSA. CDR3 length: 14 residues. V was trimmed by 5 bases and J by 7 bases, leaving 17 bases between them. This chain's CDR3 is CASSPSRYLGTQYF. Here the CDR3 DNA reads TGTGCCAGCAGCCCCTCTAGATACCTCGGGACCCAGTACTTC.

The rearrangement links TRBV19 to TRBJ1-1; TRBD1 aligns across 9 bases. Germline V lookup: CDR1 LNHDA, CDR2 SQIVND (reference sequence). The CDR3 sequence is 14 residues long. V shed 7 bases and J 7 bases; nucleotides not matched to a gene: 10. CDR3 sequence reads: CASTYRGHLNEAFF. CDR3 in DNA: TGTGCCAGTACTTACAGGGGGCATTTAAATGAAGCTTTCTTT.

The chain is built from TRBV28 and TRBJ2-3, with unresolved D. CDR1 MDHEN and CDR2 SYDVKM come from the germline V gene. Trimming removed 5 bases from V and 1 base from J, with 10 bases in between. This CDR3 spans 14 amino acids. In nucleotides, the CDR3 is TGTGCCAGCAGTCCGTTGGAAGGCACAGATACGCAGTATTTT. This encodes CASSPLEGTDTQYF.

The rearrangement links TRBV12-3 or TRBV12-4 to TRBJ1-5, with 11 bases fitting TRBD1. The CDR3 consists of 16 residues. After removal of 6 bases from V and 2 bases from J, the junction contained 6 bases not matched to a gene. For the CDR3, the DNA is TGTGCCAGCAGCCCGGGACAGGGGGTTCGCAATCAGCCCCAGCATTTT. Protein: CASSPGQGVRNQPQHF.

This clonotype has just a few counts. This rearrangement joins TRBV4-1 to TRBJ2-7; 8 nucleotides line up with TRBD2. The germline CDR1 and CDR2 sequences are MGHRA and YSYEKL. This CDR3 has 16 residues. V lost 4 bases and J lost 1; bases outside the gene matches: 9. The CDR3 loop reads CASSRQTGGRSYEQYF. The CDR3 bases are TGCGCCAGCAGCCGGCAGACGGGAGGGCGGTCCTACGAGCAGTACTTC.

The genes are TRBV6-2 or TRBV6-3 and TRBJ1-1; D call uncertain. Trimming removed 6 bases from V and 1 base from J, with 12 bases in between. CDR1 is MNHEY and CDR2 is SVGEGT in the germline V gene. CDR3 size: 14 residues. The CDR3 region has the DNA TGTGCCAGCAGACGAACGACAAGGAACACTGAAGCTTTCTTT. Amino acids: CASRRTTRNTEAFF.

In this sample, this clonotype turned up a few times. The chain recombines TRBV14 with TRBJ1-1; no firm D call. The germline V and J ends were trimmed by 4 bases and 0 bases, with 15 bases remaining between them. The V gene's germline CDR1 is SGHDN and CDR2 FVKESK. The CDR3 sequence is 16 residues long. This chain's CDR3 is CASSPTSNILNTEAFF. CDR3 DNA sequence: TGTGCCAGCAGCCCCACGTCGAATATTTTGAACACTGAAGCTTTCTTT. The complete variable domain, with remaining parts taken from reference TRBV14 and TRBJ1-1, reads EAGVTQFPSHSVIEKGQTVTLRCDPISGHDNLYWYRRVMGKEIKFLLHFVKESKQDESGMPNNRFLAERTGGTYSTLKVQPAELEDSGVYFCASSPTSNILNTEAFFGQGTRLTVV.

This clonotype was detected ten times or more. The rearrangement links TRBV7-8 to TRBJ2-5; 9 bases are shared with TRBD2. The V gene end was trimmed by 1 base and the J gene end by 5 bases; junction bases not matched to a gene: 8. The CDR3 runs 16 residues. CDR1 and CDR2 from the germline V gene are SGHVS and FQNEAQ. The CDR3 sequence is CASSLERGRARETQYF. The CDR3 bases are TGTGCCAGCAGCTTAGAACGCGGGAGGGCCCGCGAGACCCAGTACTTC.

Ten or more counts support this clonotype. The chain carries TRBV7-8 and TRBJ2-5; D could derive from TRBD1 or TRBD2 (5 bases each). CDR3 size: 14 residues. Germline CDR1 reads SGHVS; CDR2 reads FQNEAQ. Trimming removed 7 bases at V and 4 bases at J, with 16 bases between. CDR3 sequence (DNA): TGTGCCAGCACCTCAGACTCGAGGGGAGAGACCCAGTACTTC. Protein sequence: CASTSDSRGETQYF. Together with reference TRBV7-8 and TRBJ2-5, the CDR3 gives the full variable domain: GAGVSQSPRYKVAKRGQDVALRCDPISGHVSLFWYQQALGQGPEFLTYFQNEAQLDKSGLPSDRFFAERPEGSVSTLKIQRTQQEDSAVYLCASTSDSRGETQYFGPGTRLLVL.

The chain recombines TRBV5-4 with TRBJ2-2; D may match TRBD1 or TRBD2 (5 bases each). V dropped 6 bases and J dropped 6 bases, with 18 bases sitting between them. CDR1 is SGHNT and CDR2 is YYREEE in the germline V gene (reference sequence). The CDR3 totals 15 residues. The CDR3 is CASTLNIGGSGELFF. The CDR3 bases are TGTGCCAGCACCCTCAATATTGGGGGTTCCGGGGAGCTGTTTTTT.

In its sample, this clonotype was seen a few times. V is TRBV6-2 or TRBV6-3 and J is TRBJ2-1; 9 positions match TRBD2. V was clipped by 2 bases and J by 5 bases; unmatched bases: 4. CDR1 is MNHEY and CDR2 is SVGEGT in the germline V gene. The CDR3 spans 15 residues. CDR3 sequence reads: CASSYRSSGDNEQFF. CDR3 coding DNA: TGTGCCAGCAGTTACCGGTCTAGCGGGGACAATGAGCAGTTCTTC.

This clonotype showed up just a few times. The chain links TRBV7-2 to TRBJ2-1; TRBD2 matches at 10 bases. With V trimmed by 5 bases and J by 4 bases, 5 bases remained unmatched. Germline V lookup: CDR1 SGHTA, CDR2 FQGNSA. This CDR3 is 15 amino acids long. CDR3 sequence reads: CASSLLAGVYNEQFF. The CDR3 DNA reads TGTGCCAGCAGCCTGCTAGCGGGAGTTTACAATGAGCAGTTCTTC.

The chain links TRBV6-2 or TRBV6-3 to TRBJ2-1; D may correspond to TRBD1 or TRBD2 (6 bases each). V was cut by 10 bases and J by 0 bases, with 13 bases left in between. The CDR3 loop spans 14 amino acids. CDR1 is MNHEY, CDR2 SVGEGT, per germline. Here the CDR3 reads CATRGEISYNEQFF. DNA for the CDR3: TGTGCCACGAGGGGGGAGATCTCCTACAATGAGCAGTTCTTC.

This clonotype was recorded a few times. CDR3 sequence (DNA): TGCGCCAGCAGATTCACAACTGGGACCTACGAGCAGTACTTC. This encodes CASRFTTGTYEQYF. J is TRBJ2-7 and V is TRBV5-1; D uncertain. Per germline, CDR1 SGHRS and CDR2 YFSETQ. The CDR3 extends over 14 amino acids. Between the trimmed V and J ends, which lost 5 bases and 2 bases, there was a span of 14 bases.

This clonotype was found many times. This chain joins TRBV6-2 or TRBV6-3 and TRBJ1-1; D is possibly TRBD1 (6 bases). CDR3 length: 14 residues. V lost 8 bases and J 1 base, leaving 14 bases between the germline ends. Germline CDR1 reads MNHEY; CDR2 reads SVGEGT. The CDR3 sequence is CASARTGRNTEAFF. The DNA of the CDR3 is TGTGCCAGCGCCCGAACAGGGAGGAACACTGAAGCTTTCTTT.

The rearrangement links TRBV7-2 to TRBJ1-2; D is unclear. The CDR3 extends over 13 amino acids. Germline loops: CDR1 SGHTA, CDR2 FQGNSA. The V gene lost 3 bases and the J gene lost 5 bases, with 10 bases spanning the gap. CDR3 residues: CASSLGRTYGYTF. The CDR3 DNA sequence: TGTGCCAGCAGCTTGGGAAGGACTTATGGCTACACCTTC.

V is TRBV7-2 and J is TRBJ2-5; possible D gene TRBD2, 5 bases. The CDR3 loop spans 15 amino acids. Per the germline V gene, CDR1 is SGHTA and CDR2 is FQGNSA. The V gene lost 1 base and the J gene lost 2 bases, with 11 bases spanning the gap. The CDR3 DNA is TGTGCCAGCAGCTTAGGGGGAGTCAGACAAGAGACCCAGTACTTC. Protein sequence: CASSLGGVRQETQYF.

V usage is TRBV7-9 and J usage is TRBJ2-1, with 10 positions matching TRBD2. V lost 8 bases to trimming and J lost 8 bases; unmatched junction nucleotides: 12. The CDR3 is 15 residues long. Germline CDR1 SEHNR, CDR2 FQNEAQ (reference sequence). The DNA for the CDR3 is TGTGCCAGCGGCAGGGGACTAGCGATGTGGGATGAGCAGTTCTTC. Encoded protein: CASGRGLAMWDEQFF. The variable domain in full, completed from reference TRBV7-9 and TRBJ2-1, reads DTGVSQNPRHKITKRGQNVTFRCDPISEHNRLYWYRQTLGQGPEFLTYFQNEAQLEKSRLLSDRFSAERPKGSFSTLEIQRTEQGDSAMYLCASGRGLAMWDEQFFGPGTRLTVL.

This sequence joins TRBV29-1 and TRBJ1-1, with a possible D match to TRBD1 (6 bases). This CDR3 comprises 13 residues. Germline assignment: CDR1 SQVTM and CDR2 ANQGSEA. V lost 5 bases, J lost 8 bases, and 18 bases lay in between. The CDR3 loop is CSVYRTENREAFF. The DNA of the CDR3 is TGCAGCGTTTATAGGACAGAAAACCGGGAAGCTTTCTTT.

This clonotype was counted at least ten times. The CDR3 spells CASSLGAWEKLFF. As DNA, the CDR3 is TGTGCCAGCAGCTTGGGAGCTTGGGAAAAACTGTTTTTT. The chain combines TRBV7-2 with TRBJ1-4, with unresolved D. Germline CDR1 SGHTA, CDR2 FQGNSA. The CDR3 is 13 residues long. Trimming removed 3 bases from V and 8 bases from J, with 10 bases in between.

This clonotype was observed a handful of times. V is TRBV24-1 and J is TRBJ2-3, with D hard to call. Trimming cost V 2 bases and J 2 bases, with 7 bases left between them. Germline values: CDR1 KGHDR, CDR2 SFDVKD. The CDR3 loop spans 14 amino acids. The CDR3: CATSDSSVTDTQYF. CDR3 bases: TGTGCCACCAGTGATTCTTCTGTCACAGATACGCAGTATTTT.

This clonotype turned up a few times. The DNA of the CDR3 is TGTGCCAGCAGAGCCCCCGGGACAGGCGATGGCTACACCTTC. Translating gives CASRAPGTGDGYTF. The chain joins TRBV6-1 to TRBJ1-2; 8 bases align to TRBD1. This CDR3 spans 14 amino acids. Germline loops: CDR1 MNHNS, CDR2 SASEGT. J lost 6 bases, V lost 6 bases, and 9 bases had no gene match.

The chain carries TRBV28 and TRBJ2-5, with D unresolved. Trimming stripped 2 bases from V and 1 base from J, with 11 bases between. This CDR3 is 15 amino acids long. CDR1 and CDR2 from the germline V gene are MDHEN and SYDVKM. CDR3 sequence (DNA): TGTGCCAGCAGTTTAAGGTCGGCGATCCAAGAGACCCAGTACTTC. Translating gives CASSLRSAIQETQYF.

This clonotype was counted between two and nine times. The chain uses TRBV7-8 and TRBJ1-2, with D maybe TRBD1 (5 bases). The V and J ends lost 4 bases and 1 base respectively, with 13 bases between them. This CDR3 contains 15 residues. Germline CDR1 SGHVS, CDR2 FQNEAQ. The CDR3 is CASSSGDSLNYGYTF. The CDR3 nucleotides read TGTGCCAGCAGCTCCGGTGACAGCCTTAACTATGGCTACACCTTC.

This clonotype was seen a handful of times. This sequence joins TRBV12-3 or TRBV12-4 and TRBJ1-1; D unresolved. The length of the CDR3 is 13 residues. The germline V and J ends were trimmed by 6 bases and 4 bases, with 12 bases remaining between them. The CDR3 DNA reads TGTGCCAGCAGGATTAAAGGTGGCACTGAAGCTTTCTTT. As protein: CASRIKGGTEAFF.

This clonotype was found many times. This rearrangement joins TRBV7-2 to TRBJ2-1; the D gene is possibly TRBD2 (5 bases). This CDR3 contains 16 residues. V lost 1 base to trimming and J lost 5 bases, with 15 bases between them. Germline-derived CDR1 and CDR2 are SGHTA and FQGNSA. DNA of the CDR3: TGTGCCAGCAGCTTAGAGTCAGGACTCTCGCACAATGAGCAGTTCTTC. The encoded protein is CASSLESGLSHNEQFF.